What follows are 20 T cell receptor beta chains derived from one specimen sequenced in a study of beta chain features in type 1 diabetes. The whole isolated RNA underwent reverse transcription, so sequencing captured expressed TCRB transcripts. Assay used: immunoSEQ multiplex PCR; TCRdb lists only in-frame clones, some missing. The sample includes fewer than 250,000 clones, around 68% of them seen just once. Specimen: naive CD4+ T cells from blood. These receptors were collected from a man between 25 and 39 years old in good health.

In DNA, the CDR3 is TGTGCCTGGGCAATTCGGGTTTCGTCCTACGAGCAGTACTTC. Protein product: CAWAIRVSSYEQYF. The gene calls are TRBV30 and TRBJ2-7; D is ambiguous. V gave up 5 bases and J gave up 1 base, with 15 bases separating them. Germline V CDR1 and CDR2: GTSNPN, SVGIG (reference sequence). The CDR3 contains 14 residues.

This clone was counted between two and nine times. The CDR3 is CAISEDRGNTEAFF. In DNA, the CDR3 is TGTGCCATCAGTGAGGACAGGGGAAACACTGAAGCTTTCTTT. The chain uses TRBV10-3 and TRBJ1-1; TRBD1 agrees at 8 bases. This CDR3 is 14 amino acids long. V shed 2 bases, J shed 2 bases, and the junction held 1 base outside the gene matches. Germline CDR1 and CDR2: ENHRY and SYGVKD.

The gene calls are TRBV29-1 and TRBJ2-5, with D perhaps matching TRBD1 or TRBD2 (5 bases each). This CDR3 contains 14 residues. V lost 6 bases and J lost 6, with 20 bases in between. Germline V gene lookup returns CDR1 SQVTM and CDR2 ANQGSEA. This CDR3 is CSVKGPPKGQTQYF. CDR3 DNA: TGCAGCGTGAAGGGACCTCCAAAGGGACAGACCCAGTACTTC. Together with reference TRBV29-1 and TRBJ2-5, the CDR3 gives the full variable domain: SAVISQKPSRDICQRGTSLTIQCQVDSQVTMMFWYRQQPGQSLTLIATANQGSEATYESGFVIDKFPISRPNLTFSTLTVSNMSPEDSSIYLCSVKGPPKGQTQYFGPGTRLLVL.

This clone occurred once. The rearrangement uses TRBV30 and TRBJ2-1; TRBD2 matches at 7 bases. CDR1 and CDR2 (germline): GTSNPN, SVGIG (reference sequence). Trimming took 2 bases from V and 8 from J; bases not matched to a gene: 6. The CDR3 extends over 13 amino acids. CDR3: CAWSSSGGYEQFF. CDR3 in DNA: TGTGCCTGGAGTAGTTCGGGGGGTTATGAGCAGTTCTTC.

CDR3 residues: CASRPSGSDEQYF. The CDR3 bases are TGTGCCAGCAGACCTAGCGGGAGTGACGAGCAGTACTTC. This sequence joins TRBV7-2 and TRBJ2-7; 10 bases line up with TRBD2. The V segment lost 6 bases and the J segment 5 bases; nucleotides outside the gene matches: 4. There are 13 residues in the CDR3. Germline-derived CDR1 and CDR2 are SGHTA and FQGNSA.

The V call is TRBV29-1, the J call TRBJ2-1; 8 bases agree with TRBD2. From germline, CDR1 is SQVTM and CDR2 ANQGSEA. Trimming at V came to 7 bases and at J to 3 bases, leaving 14 bases not matched to a gene. The length of the CDR3 is 16 residues. The DNA for the CDR3 is TGCAGCGCAACCCCTGGGGCGGGAGGACTCTACAATGAGCAGTTCTTC. Its translation: CSATPGAGGLYNEQFF.

This sequence joins TRBV20-1 and TRBJ2-1, with no clear D. Trimming removed 1 base from V and 10 bases from J, with 8 bases in between. The CDR3 is made up of 11 amino acids. CDR1 is DFQATT and CDR2 is SNEGSKA in the germline V gene (reference sequence). The CDR3 reads CSARARGEQFF. CDR3 coding DNA: TGCAGTGCTAGAGCTCGTGGAGAGCAGTTCTTC.

V is TRBV7-9 and J is TRBJ2-1; 11 nucleotides match TRBD2. The ends lost 1 base at V and 6 bases at J; junction bases unmatched: 2. Germline loops: CDR1 SEHNR, CDR2 FQNEAQ (reference sequence). The CDR3 has 15 residues. CDR3 bases: TGTGCCAGCAGCTTAGGTCTAGCGGGAGGCAATGAGCAGTTCTTC. This gives the protein CASSLGLAGGNEQFF.

The J gene is TRBJ2-1, the V gene TRBV11-2; TRBD1 might be the D (5 bases). Per the germline V gene, CDR1 is SGHAT and CDR2 is FQNNGV. There are 15 residues in the CDR3. Trimming took 3 bases from V and 12 from J, leaving 21 bases between them. Here the CDR3 reads CASSFRSPDTRTQFF. The CDR3 bases are TGTGCCAGCAGCTTCAGATCCCCGGACACAAGAACGCAGTTCTTC.

The table lists this clone with a few counts. The chain joins TRBV29-1 to TRBJ2-7; 7 nucleotides match TRBD1. Germline values: CDR1 SQVTM, CDR2 ANQGSEA. CDR3 length equals 12 residues. After removal of 6 bases from V and 6 bases from J, the junction contained 8 bases not matched to a gene. The CDR3 reads CSVRQGESEQYF. CDR3 DNA: TGCAGCGTCCGACAGGGAGAGTCCGAGCAGTACTTC.

This clone was detected a few times. V is TRBV30 and J is TRBJ1-6; D is possibly TRBD1 (5 bases). Per the germline V gene, CDR1 is GTSNPN and CDR2 is SVGIG (reference sequence). The CDR3 totals 14 residues. V lost 0 bases and J lost 7, with 10 bases in between. CDR3 residues: CAWSVGTENSPLHF. The CDR3 DNA sequence: TGTGCCTGGAGTGTCGGGACGGAAAATTCACCCCTCCACTTT.

This clone was seen more than once but under ten times. V usage is TRBV18 and J usage is TRBJ2-1; 10 nucleotides line up with TRBD2. With V trimmed by 5 bases and J by 4 bases, 5 bases remained unmatched. Germline lookup yields CDR1 KGHSH and CDR2 LQKENI. The CDR3 runs to 15 residues. DNA for the CDR3: TGTGCCAGCTCAATCCTAGCGGGAGAGTACAATGAGCAGTTCTTC. As protein: CASSILAGEYNEQFF.

This clone was picked up one time. V is TRBV2 and J is TRBJ2-3; D uncertain. This CDR3 is 14 amino acids long. Germline lookup yields CDR1 SNHLY and CDR2 FYNNEI. V was shortened by 4 bases and J by 10 bases, with 18 bases between the two germline ends. The CDR3 loop is CASSVVLRSGAQYF. In nucleotides, the CDR3 is TGTGCCAGCAGTGTCGTTCTTCGTTCTGGTGCGCAGTATTTT.

The rearrangement joins TRBV4-1 to TRBJ2-1; D remains unclear. The CDR3 loop spans 15 amino acids. The germline V gene has CDR1 MGHRA and CDR2 YSYEKL. The ends were cut back, 1 base at V and 8 bases at J, with 15 bases in the middle. In nucleotides, the CDR3 is TGCGCCAGCAGCCAAGGAAAGGCAGGAAGGGATGAGCAGTTCTTC. This gives the protein CASSQGKAGRDEQFF.

V and J are TRBV23-1 and TRBJ2-7, with D unclear. TRBV23-1 is an ORF; its function is uncertain. CDR3 length: 15 residues. Trimming stripped 0 bases from V and 2 bases from J, with 11 bases between. The CDR3 sequence: CASSQSEDGTYEQYF. The CDR3 DNA reads as TGCGCCAGCAGTCAATCCGAGGACGGAACCTACGAGCAGTACTTC.

The chain combines TRBV29-1 with TRBJ2-7, with 9 bases matching TRBD1. With 1 base clipped from V and 6 bases from J, the junction kept 4 bases outside the gene matches. The CDR3 runs to 13 residues. Germline V lookup: CDR1 SQVTM, CDR2 ANQGSEA. This chain's CDR3 is CSVEAQGAVEQYF. The CDR3 nucleotides are TGCAGCGTTGAAGCACAGGGGGCTGTCGAGCAGTACTTC.

This chain links TRBV28 with TRBJ2-7; 8 bases match TRBD1. Germline V gene data show CDR1 as MDHEN and CDR2 as SYDVKM. The CDR3 has 15 amino acids. Trimming took 6 bases from V and 6 from J; bases not matched to a gene: 13. Here the CDR3 reads CASRTSGTGNVEQYF. CDR3 nucleotide sequence: TGTGCCAGCAGGACTTCTGGGACAGGAAACGTCGAGCAGTACTTC.

The chain couples TRBV29-1 to TRBJ2-5; either TRBD1 or TRBD2 may fit D (5 bases each). Germline CDR1 and CDR2: SQVTM and ANQGSEA. This CDR3 spans 12 amino acids. V was trimmed by 2 bases and J by 7 bases, leaving 11 bases between them. In DNA, the CDR3 is TGCAGCGTTGAATCACTAGGGACGACCCAGTACTTC. It specifies CSVESLGTTQYF.

The genes are TRBV15 and TRBJ2-3; 9 nucleotides match TRBD2. The germline V gene has CDR1 LNHNV and CDR2 YYDKDF (reference sequence). This CDR3 spans 16 amino acids. J lost 1 base, V lost 1 base, and 3 bases had no gene match. CDR3 sequence: CATSRGSGGRTDTQYF. In DNA form, the CDR3 reads TGTGCCACCAGCAGAGGTAGCGGGGGACGCACAGATACGCAGTATTTT.

This clone was counted only a few times. V gene TRBV5-5 combines with J gene TRBJ2-1; D is unclear. Trimming removed 1 base from V and 8 bases from J, with 4 bases in between. Germline V CDR1 and CDR2: SGHKS, YYEKEE (reference sequence). CDR3 size: 11 residues. CDR3 bases: TGTGCCAGCAGCTTGAGCGATGAGCAGTTCTTC. Amino acid sequence: CASSLSDEQFF.